A selection of T cell receptor beta chains follows, all from one sample in a study of CXCR3-negative and CXCR3-positive naive CD8 T cells. One entry per CDR3 protein, without DNA, is what TCRdb gives after re-calling the 5' RACE reads. Listed are 150,000 or so distinct CDR3 sequences; 0.45% to 0.55% falls within the top ten. The source material was naive CXCR3+ CD8+ T cells from blood. The receptor set was obtained from a human donor in good health. Some clones in this sample may be carry-over from other donors' samples. Both conserved end residues are part of each CDR3.

>TRBV12-3/TRBV12-4|TRBJ2-7
CASSDRYEQYF
>TRBV27|TRBJ2-1
CASSPSGDEQFF
>TRBV5-5|TRBJ2-7
CASSWVGEQYF
>TRBV9|TRBJ2-1
CASSVAGGPLSYNEQFF
>TRBV9|TRBJ2-3
CASSVGGAPTDTQYF
>TRBV5-1|TRBJ2-1
CASSPVLAGLPPNDEQFF
>TRBV30|TRBJ2-6
CAWSLDRAGANVLTF
>TRBV7-9|TRBJ2-7
CASSLEGGSSYEQYF
>TRBV11-2|TRBJ2-7
CASSSSYSSNEQYF
>TRBV29-1|TRBJ2-7
CSVEEGYEQYF
>TRBV9|TRBJ2-2
CASSVGGSPTGELFF
>TRBV7-9|TRBJ2-1
CASSLTTSGRKVDEQFF
>TRBV28|TRBJ2-7
CAIIPTGGGSYEQYF
>TRBV28|TRBJ1-2
CASSISEGYPIFF
>TRBV5-5|TRBJ2-1
CASSHRTDEQFF
>TRBV12-3/TRBV12-4|TRBJ2-7
CASSLGGLAYEQYF
>TRBV4-1|TRBJ2-2
CASGLANTGELFF
>TRBV6-2/TRBV6-3|TRBJ2-7
CASSYNGYEQYF
>TRBV4-2|TRBJ2-7
CASSPTVEGGNEQYF
>TRBV3-2|TRBJ2-7
CASSHVDRGPTYEQYF
>TRBV7-9|TRBJ1-4
CASSNVGPAEKLFF
>TRBV28|TRBJ2-7
CASSFSGAIYEQYF
>TRBV7-2|TRBJ2-3
CASSSLQGVTDTQYF
>TRBV5-1|TRBJ2-7
CASSLGGGSYEQYF
>TRBV5-1|TRBJ2-1
CASSLAGKRELWTAYNEQFF
>TRBV29-1|TRBJ2-7
CSVEGGPEYEQYF
>TRBV28|TRBJ2-4
CASTRNSPIGRTKNIQYF
>TRBV29-1|TRBJ1-5
CCVWDRSSNQPQHF
>TRBV4-3|TRBJ2-1
CASSQDGASGGISYNEQFF
>TRBV9|TRBJ2-1
CASSIGGDPSYNEQFF
>TRBV20-1|TRBJ2-2
CSARDLAVTGELFF
>TRBV12-3/TRBV12-4|TRBJ1-6
CASSLLGGGTTNSPLHF
>TRBV9|TRBJ2-7
CASSLSSGGGASYEQYF
>TRBV29-1|TRBJ2-1
CSVERGGKQFF
>TRBV28|TRBJ1-1
CASSPTVNTEAFF
>TRBV20-1|TRBJ2-5
CSARDLRGRQGETQYF
>TRBV13|TRBJ2-7
CASSLDPYEQYF
>TRBV7-6|TRBJ1-1
CASSLGSGGYTEAFF
>TRBV29-1|TRBJ2-7
CSVGPGAREQYF
>TRBV28|TRBJ2-1
CASSLRGLYNEQLF
>TRBV15|TRBJ2-2
CATSSGANTGELFF
>TRBV21-1|TRBJ2-3
CASSSFMSIDTQYF
>TRBV5-1|TRBJ2-2
CASAQPRPSGSDGELFF
>TRBV7-8|TRBJ2-1
CASSLVPLAGRGYNEQFF
>TRBV12-3/TRBV12-4|TRBJ2-2
CASTPVGDVNTGELFF
>TRBV12-3/TRBV12-4|TRBJ2-7
CASSDPSGSFYEQYF
>TRBV20-1|TRBJ1-1
CSARGLNLNTEAFF
>TRBV5-1|TRBJ2-2
CASSLVQNTGELFF